This record covers a single T cell receptor beta chain. The entry originates in a study of shared clonotypes between healthy human individuals. The data were produced by immunoSEQ multiplex PCR, yet TCRdb's version contains in-frame clones alone and is incomplete. Here the sample spans about 340,000 clones, less than 75% being singletons. The CDR3 length is 13 residues. Germline-derived CDR1 and CDR2 are MNHNS and SASEGT. Trimming took off 6 bases at V and 9 bases at J, with 12 bases between the two ends. The TCR comes from a man aged 30 to 45 in good health. The genes are TRBV6-1 and TRBJ2-6; D possibly uses TRBD1 or TRBD2 (5 bases each). The material sequenced was memory CD4+ T cells sorted from blood. Noted subset: CD45RA-negative fraction. CDR3 sequence: CASRPGPNNVLTF. CDR3 nucleotides: TGTGCCAGCAGACCGGGACCAAACAACGTCCTGACTTTC.